This T cell receptor beta chain was observed in a study of preoperative IRX-2 immunotherapy in early breast cancer. Repertoires were generated with immunoSEQ multiplex PCR, while TCRdb's copy carries only in-frame clones and drops some. The repertoire holds some 25,000 clones, with over 75% as singletons. Treatment indicated: preoperative locoregional IRX-2 cytokine immunotherapy. The sequencing here drew on tumor tissue, taken after IRX-2 immunotherapy. The origin of this receptor is a human donor with breast cancer.

The CDR3 DNA reads as TGTGCCAGCAGTCAATACAGGTTCCCTGGAAACACCATATATTTT. This encodes CASSQYRFPGNTIYF. V and J are TRBV6-5 and TRBJ1-3, with D tentatively TRBD1 (5 bases). Germline loops: CDR1 MNHEY, CDR2 SVGAGI. V lost 5 bases and J lost 2, with 13 bases in between. The CDR3 loop spans 15 amino acids.